Each of the 5 T cell receptor beta chains below was sequenced from the same sample in a study of cytomegalovirus exposure and HLA in healthy donors. Primers for the PCR totalled 60 Vbeta and 13 Jbeta. Sequenced by immunoSEQ multiplex PCR; TCRdb stores in-frame clones only, minus some. The top ten clones hold around 3.2% of a sample with more than 150,000 clones, 65% to 80% of them seen once. Sequencing was performed on PBMCs. The receptors originated from a woman aged 50 to 60 in good health and CMV-seropositive.

This chain links TRBV15 with TRBJ2-5; tentative D call: TRBD2 (6 bases). Per germline, CDR1 LNHNV and CDR2 YYDKDF (reference sequence). V lost 5 bases and J 5 bases, leaving 15 bases between the germline ends. This CDR3 is built from 14 residues. CDR3 sequence: CATSLGLGGETQYF. CDR3 coding DNA: TGTGCCACCAGCCTGGGCCTAGGAGGGGAGACCCAGTACTTC.

The V and J genes are TRBV18 and TRBJ1-4; D gene ambiguous. The V end lost 2 bases, the J end lost 7 bases, and 14 bases lay between the germline ends. Germline CDR1 is KGHSH and CDR2 is LQKENI. There are 15 residues in the CDR3. CDR3 sequence reads: CASSPGGSLGEKLFF. Here the CDR3 DNA reads TGTGCCAGCTCACCAGGAGGGAGTTTGGGTGAAAAACTGTTTTTT.

V is TRBV27 and J is TRBJ2-3; TRBD1 agrees at 10 bases. Trimming took 6 bases from V and 4 from J; bases not matched to a gene: 7. The CDR3 runs 15 residues. Germline CDR1 is MNHEY and CDR2 is SMNVEV (reference sequence). CDR3 protein: CASSRDRGSPDTQYF. As DNA, the CDR3 is TGTGCCAGCAGCCGGGACAGGGGATCCCCAGATACGCAGTATTTT.

This clone showed up just once. The chain links TRBV12-5 to TRBJ2-3; D gene uncertain. CDR1 is LGHNT and CDR2 is FRNRAP in the germline V gene. Trimming shortened V by 4 bases and J by 5 bases, and 4 bases separated the two germline ends. The length of the CDR3 is 11 residues. CDR3 loop: CASGSGDTQYF. In DNA, the CDR3 is TGTGCTAGTGGTTCGGGAGATACGCAGTATTTT.

The chain links TRBV9 to TRBJ1-2; tentative D call: TRBD1 (6 bases). The germline CDR1 and CDR2 sequences are SGDLS and YYNGEE. This CDR3 is 15 amino acids long. Between the trimmed V and J ends, which lost 4 bases and 4 bases, there was a span of 17 bases. The CDR3 DNA is TGTGCCAGCAGCCTCACACCGACAGGAGCCTATGGCTACACCTTC. Translation: CASSLTPTGAYGYTF.